The clone carrying this T cell receptor (beta chain) has at least ten counts. Antigen unknown. The data were obtained in a study of human T cells and chemical hapten exposure. Trimming took 5 bases from V and 0 from J, leaving 16 bases between them. The CDR3 runs 15 residues. CDR1 and CDR2 (germline): DFQATT, SNEGSKA (reference sequence). The study's findings and limits: Expanded TCRs formed significantly more large CDR3 similarity clusters than controls. Patch test score rose with PT1 expanded TCRs, significant at 8, 16, 32, not 4.

Time point specified: pre-sensitization, week 0. Noted treatment: therapeutic diphenylcyclopropenone sensitization with weekly scalp DPC. RNA extraction used unfractionated whole blood as the source of total RNA. TCRdb re-derived calls from the RACE reads in MiXCR, one entry per CDR3 protein. This table holds around 380,000 distinct CDR3 sequences, about 5% found once. This TCR derives from a woman younger than 35 with alopecia areata. Some clones in this sample may be carry-over from other donors' samples. The sequencing here drew on whole blood, taken in connection with sensitization to the hapten diphenylcyclopropenone (DPC). J is TRBJ1-1 and V is TRBV20-1, with D maybe TRBD1 (5 bases). The CDR3 reads CSAREGSYMNTEAFF. The DNA of the CDR3 is TGCAGTGCTCGGGAGGGGAGCTACATGAACACTGAAGCTTTCTTT.